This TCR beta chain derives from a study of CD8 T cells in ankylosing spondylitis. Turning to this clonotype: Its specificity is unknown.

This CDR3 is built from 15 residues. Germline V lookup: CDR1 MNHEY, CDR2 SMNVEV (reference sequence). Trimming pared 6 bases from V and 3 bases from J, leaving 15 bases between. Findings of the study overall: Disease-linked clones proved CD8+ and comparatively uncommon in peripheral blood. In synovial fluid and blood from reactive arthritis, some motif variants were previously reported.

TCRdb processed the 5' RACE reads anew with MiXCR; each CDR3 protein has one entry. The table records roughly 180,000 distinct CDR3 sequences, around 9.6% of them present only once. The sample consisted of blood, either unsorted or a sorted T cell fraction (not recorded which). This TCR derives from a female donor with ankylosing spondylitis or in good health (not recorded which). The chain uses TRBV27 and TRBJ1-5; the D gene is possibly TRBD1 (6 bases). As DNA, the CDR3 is TGTGCCAGCAGCCCTTTTACAGGGTCCAATCAGCCCCAGCATTTT. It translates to CASSPFTGSNQPQHF.